This TCR beta chain was sequenced in a study of radiotherapy plus CTLA-4 blockade in lung cancer. The germline gives CDR1 WSHSY, CDR2 SAAADI. V lost 6 bases to trimming and J lost 4 bases; unmatched junction nucleotides: 2. CDR3 length: 12 amino acids. Profiled with immunoSEQ multiplex PCR; TCRdb holds only in-frame clones, not every one. The table lists roughly 68,000 clones, around 80% of them singletons. The clonotype originates from a human donor with non-small cell lung cancer who had a complete response to radiotherapy plus ipilimumab. This sequence joins TRBV10-2 and TRBJ2-5; 7 nucleotides agree with TRBD1. The sequences come from peripheral blood, collected from a patient treated with radiotherapy plus ipilimumab. The CDR3 nucleotides are TGCGCCAGCAGGGACAGGCGAGAGACCCAGTACTTC. Its protein product is CASRDRRETQYF.